The present TCR beta chain was sequenced within a study of blood T cell repertoires in COVID-19. Overall study: Specimens from acute and convalescent COVID-19 originated in the United States, Italy and Spain. Sample material is recorded as cDNA or gDNA derived from T cells, B-cell-depleted T cells, or PBMCs.

The table came from immunoSEQ multiplex PCR; TCRdb's copy has only in-frame clones and leaves some out. Seen here are several thousand clones, less than 90% observed once, and the top ten hold roughly 17%. Trimming removed 7 bases at V and 3 bases at J, with 18 bases between. The CDR3 is 15 amino acids. Germline CDR1 and CDR2: MNHEY and SMNVEV (reference sequence). The chain combines TRBV27 with TRBJ1-1; a possible D gene is TRBD1 (6 bases). Sequencing was carried out using peripheral blood. The receptor was isolated from a human donor in a cohort sampled during active COVID-19. CDR3 region: CASKKYGTPHTEAFF. In DNA form, the CDR3 reads TGTGCCAGCAAGAAGTACGGGACACCTCACACTGAAGCTTTCTTT.